This is a list of T cell receptor beta chains from one sample in a study of shared T cell receptors in the human thymus. The assay was immunoSEQ multiplex PCR, and TCRdb's table has in-frame clones only and misses some. The table records 700,000 or so clones, 70% to 90% of them present only once. A further study also used this sample, focusing on human thymus T cells.

Sequenced material: thymocytes. The receptors were sampled from a girl under three years old with a congenital heart defect. CDR3s include the opening cysteine and the closing phenylalanine or tryptophan. Fields, in order: CDR3 DNA, CDR3 protein, J gene, CDR3 length, V gene, D gene, clone size. The D gene is left open where the match is weak. The listing skips clone size in some rows; elsewhere it reads once, few, many or a size class.

DNA: TGTGCCACCAGCAGAGATGAGGGCAGGTTCAACACTGAAGCTTTCTTT
CDR3: CATSRDEGRFNTEAFF
J: TRBJ1-1
length: 16
V: TRBV15
D: NA
size: NA

DNA: TGTGCCAGCAGATTCGGACCCGGAGGGTTGGCCCTCCACTTT
CDR3: CASRFGPGGLALHF
J: TRBJ1-6
length: 14
V: TRBV5-5
D: NA
size: NA

DNA: TGTGCCAGCAGCTTAGAGGTGGAGGCTAACTATGGCTACACCTTC
CDR3: CASSLEVEANYGYTF
J: TRBJ1-2
length: 15
V: TRBV5-8
D: NA
size: NA

DNA: TGTGCCAGCAGCCCCTGGTCAGACACTGAAGCTTTCTTT
CDR3: CASSPWSDTEAFF
J: TRBJ1-1
length: 13
V: TRBV7-2
D: NA
size: NA

DNA: TGTGCCAGCAGCGCCCGGGATCAGCCCCAGCATTTT
CDR3: CASSARDQPQHF
J: TRBJ1-5
length: 12
V: TRBV7-2
D: NA
size: NA

DNA: TGTGCCAGCAGCCCCCGGCCTAGAGGGCAAGGAGAGACCCAGTACTTC
CDR3: CASSPRPRGQGETQYF
J: TRBJ2-5
length: 16
V: TRBV9
D: NA
size: NA

DNA: TGTGCCAGCAGCCAAAAGGGGATTCCGCCTGCACCTGACACAGATACGCAGTATTTT
CDR3: CASSQKGIPPAPDTDTQYF
J: TRBJ2-3
length: 19
V: TRBV7-9
D: NA
size: NA

DNA: TGTGCCAGCAGCATCCGGGACTCCCCTTTACGGCAGTACTTC
CDR3: CASSIRDSPLRQYF
J: TRBJ2-7
length: 14
V: TRBV7-2
D: NA
size: few

DNA: TGCGCCAGCAGCCAAGGGACCGGGACTAGCGGAATCCATGAGCAGTTCTTC
CDR3: CASSQGTGTSGIHEQFF
J: TRBJ2-1
length: 17
V: TRBV4-1
D: TRBD2
size: NA

DNA: TGTGCCAGCAGTACTAGGAGGGGCTATGGCTACACCTTC
CDR3: CASSTRRGYGYTF
J: TRBJ1-2
length: 13
V: TRBV2
D: NA
size: NA

DNA: TGTGCTAGTGCCTCACAGCGGACGAACACTGAAGCTTTCTTT
CDR3: CASASQRTNTEAFF
J: TRBJ1-1
length: 14
V: TRBV12-5
D: NA
size: NA

DNA: TGTGCCAGTGGAACAGGGAATTCACCCCTCCACTTT
CDR3: CASGTGNSPLHF
J: TRBJ1-6
length: 12
V: TRBV9
D: NA
size: NA

DNA: TGCGCCAGCAGCCGAGAAGACAGGGGCCGGATTCAGTACTTC
CDR3: CASSREDRGRIQYF
J: TRBJ2-7
length: 14
V: TRBV4-1
D: TRBD1
size: NA

DNA: TGTGCCAGCAGCGCCAAGCCCGGGACAGGGGGATACGGCTCTGGAAACACCATATATTTT
CDR3: CASSAKPGTGGYGSGNTIYF
J: TRBJ1-3
length: 20
V: TRBV9
D: TRBD1
size: NA

DNA: TGCGCCAGCAGCCAAGACTGGATGAGGGGCTTACAGGGCGGATTTTGGAATCAGCCCCAGCATTTT
CDR3: CASSQDWMRGLQGGFWNQPQHF
J: TRBJ1-5
length: 22
V: TRBV4-1
D: NA
size: NA

DNA: TGTGCCAGCAGCTTGGAGGGCGGACAGGCTGGAAACACCATATATTTT
CDR3: CASSLEGGQAGNTIYF
J: TRBJ1-3
length: 16
V: TRBV5-8
D: TRBD1
size: few

DNA: TGTGCCAGCCGCCGGCTGGTACTAAATAGCAATCAGCCCCAGCATTTT
CDR3: CASRRLVLNSNQPQHF
J: TRBJ1-5
length: 16
V: TRBV21-1
D: NA
size: once

DNA: TGCAGCGTTGAAGGGGGGAAGGACAGGGGATCAGATACGCAGTATTTT
CDR3: CSVEGGKDRGSDTQYF
J: TRBJ2-3
length: 16
V: TRBV29-1
D: TRBD1
size: NA

DNA: TGTGCCAGCAGCTCTACAGGGTCTGACTATGGCTACACCTTC
CDR3: CASSSTGSDYGYTF
J: TRBJ1-2
length: 14
V: TRBV5-6
D: NA
size: NA

DNA: TGTGCCAGCGGGGCGCGCGTAAAGAAGGGGAACACTGAAGCTTTCTTT
CDR3: CASGARVKKGNTEAFF
J: TRBJ1-1
length: 16
V: TRBV7-9
D: NA
size: NA

DNA: TGCAGCGTCCCCACAGGGGGGGAGACCCAGTACTTC
CDR3: CSVPTGGETQYF
J: TRBJ2-5
length: 12
V: TRBV29-1
D: TRBD1
size: NA

DNA: TGTGCCAGCAGCTTAGAAAGACAGATGAACACTGAAGCTTTCTTT
CDR3: CASSLERQMNTEAFF
J: TRBJ1-1
length: 15
V: TRBV5-6
D: NA
size: NA

DNA: TGTGCCACCAGCAGAGATGTCTCCATAGCAACTAATGAAAAACTGTTTTTT
CDR3: CATSRDVSIATNEKLFF
J: TRBJ1-4
length: 17
V: TRBV15
D: NA
size: few

DNA: TGTGCCAGCAGCCAAGATGAAGATAGAAGGGGTTTCTTT
CDR3: CASSQDEDRRGFF
J: TRBJ1-1
length: 13
V: TRBV14
D: NA
size: NA

DNA: TGCGCCAGCAGCTCGGGGACTAGCGGGGGGACCGGCACAGATACGCAGTATTTT
CDR3: CASSSGTSGGTGTDTQYF
J: TRBJ2-3
length: 18
V: TRBV5-1
D: TRBD2
size: NA

DNA: TGTGCCAGCAGTGAATCCTTCCGACAGGGGATCGCGCCCCAGCATTTT
CDR3: CASSESFRQGIAPQHF
J: TRBJ1-5
length: 16
V: TRBV6-1
D: TRBD1
size: NA

DNA: TGTGCCAGTTCGACTGGGACTAGCATATCGGATACGCAGTATTTT
CDR3: CASSTGTSISDTQYF
J: TRBJ2-3
length: 15
V: TRBV6-5
D: TRBD2
size: NA

DNA: TGTGCCAGCAGAAACCCCGGGACAGGGGAGGAAGGCTACACCTTC
CDR3: CASRNPGTGEEGYTF
J: TRBJ1-2
length: 15
V: TRBV5-8
D: TRBD1
size: NA

DNA: TGTGCCAGCAGCCCGGAGGGACTGCAAGAGACCCAGTACTTC
CDR3: CASSPEGLQETQYF
J: TRBJ2-5
length: 14
V: TRBV5-4
D: NA
size: NA

DNA: TGTGCCAGCTCGCGGCAAGGAGGAGCGGGGGGGCCTGGCACCGGGGAGCTGTTTTTT
CDR3: CASSRQGGAGGPGTGELFF
J: TRBJ2-2
length: 19
V: TRBV5-6
D: TRBD2
size: NA

DNA: TGCGCCAGCAGCCAGCCACCGGGACTAGCGGTCCCCAATGAGCAGTTCTTC
CDR3: CASSQPPGLAVPNEQFF
J: TRBJ2-1
length: 17
V: TRBV4-3
D: TRBD2
size: NA

DNA: TGCGCCAGCAGCCAACCCCCTCCGGGACAGTTGAACACTGAAGCTTTCTTT
CDR3: CASSQPPPGQLNTEAFF
J: TRBJ1-1
length: 17
V: TRBV4-1
D: TRBD1
size: NA

DNA: TGTGCCAGCAGCCAATCAATCGTCGGGGTCACTGAAGCTTTCTTT
CDR3: CASSQSIVGVTEAFF
J: TRBJ1-1
length: 15
V: TRBV16
D: NA
size: once

DNA: TGTGCCAGCAGCCAAGAGAAGAGGGGGTGGGATCCCTACAATGAGCAGTTCTTC
CDR3: CASSQEKRGWDPYNEQFF
J: TRBJ2-1
length: 18
V: TRBV14
D: NA
size: NA

DNA: TGTGCCAGCAGCTTAGAGGCCTTCAGGATGAGTGGCTACACCTTC
CDR3: CASSLEAFRMSGYTF
J: TRBJ1-2
length: 15
V: TRBV7-9
D: NA
size: few

DNA: TGCGCCAGCAGCTCGACAGGGGGCAACACCGGGGAGCTGTTTTTT
CDR3: CASSSTGGNTGELFF
J: TRBJ2-2
length: 15
V: TRBV5-1
D: TRBD1
size: NA

DNA: TGCGCCAGCAGGACTTTTAGCGGGGGGTTAAGCAATGAGCAGTTCTTC
CDR3: CASRTFSGGLSNEQFF
J: TRBJ2-1
length: 16
V: TRBV23-1
D: TRBD2
size: NA

DNA: TGTGCCAGCAGCTGGACAGCCCGGAAGGGAGCTTTCTTT
CDR3: CASSWTARKGAFF
J: TRBJ1-1
length: 13
V: TRBV5-8
D: NA
size: NA

DNA: TGTGCTAGTGGGCTACCGGGACAGGGAACGAACACCGGGGAGCTGTTTTTT
CDR3: CASGLPGQGTNTGELFF
J: TRBJ2-2
length: 17
V: TRBV12-5
D: TRBD1
size: NA

DNA: TGCGCCAGCAGCCTTAAACCTGACAGGGTATTCCTACCGAGCTCTGGAAACACCATATATTTT
CDR3: CASSLKPDRVFLPSSGNTIYF
J: TRBJ1-3
length: 21
V: TRBV4-1
D: TRBD1
size: NA

DNA: TGTGCTAGTGGTTTGGTACGCCAGGGGGGCCCCTACGAGCAGTACTTC
CDR3: CASGLVRQGGPYEQYF
J: TRBJ2-7
length: 16
V: TRBV12-5
D: NA
size: NA

DNA: TGTGCTGAAAGGGGAGGGCAATCTTTCTATCCGCAGTACTTC
CDR3: CAERGGQSFYPQYF
J: TRBJ2-7
length: 14
V: TRBV7-7
D: TRBD2
size: NA

DNA: TGTGCCAGCAGTGAAGTTGGGAGGTCTAATTCACCCCTCCACTTT
CDR3: CASSEVGRSNSPLHF
J: TRBJ1-6
length: 15
V: TRBV2
D: NA
size: NA

DNA: TGCGCCAGCAGCCAAGTTCCCGGACAGGATTTGGGCAGGGGTAATGAAAAACTGTTTTTT
CDR3: CASSQVPGQDLGRGNEKLFF
J: TRBJ1-4
length: 20
V: TRBV4-1
D: TRBD1
size: NA